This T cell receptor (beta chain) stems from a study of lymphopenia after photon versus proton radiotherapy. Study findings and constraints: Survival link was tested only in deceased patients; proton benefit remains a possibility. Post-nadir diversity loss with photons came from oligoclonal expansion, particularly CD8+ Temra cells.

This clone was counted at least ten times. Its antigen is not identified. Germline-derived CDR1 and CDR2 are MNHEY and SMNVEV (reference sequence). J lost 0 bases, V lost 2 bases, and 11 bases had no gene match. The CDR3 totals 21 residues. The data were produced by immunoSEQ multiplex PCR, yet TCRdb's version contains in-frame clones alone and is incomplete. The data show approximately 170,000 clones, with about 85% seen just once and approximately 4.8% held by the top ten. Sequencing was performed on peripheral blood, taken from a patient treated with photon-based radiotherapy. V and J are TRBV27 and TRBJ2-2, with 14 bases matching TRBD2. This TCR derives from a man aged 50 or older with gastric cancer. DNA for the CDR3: TGTGCCAGCAGTTTAGGCCCCCCGGGACTAGCGGGAGTAGCGAACACCGGGGAGCTGTTTTTT. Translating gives CASSLGPPGLAGVANTGELFF.